The clone carrying this T cell receptor beta chain has ten or more counts. This sample is part of a study of T cells after yellow fever vaccination. The germline gives CDR1 SGHRS, CDR2 YFSETQ. This CDR3 comprises 14 residues. V was clipped by 4 bases and J by 5 bases, with 13 bases between them. One entry per CDR3 protein results from TCRdb running MiXCR on the 5' RACE reads. The profile shows about 260,000 distinct CDR3 sequences, roughly 5.6% of them singletons. Material: CD4+ T cells sorted from PBMCs, obtained on the day of the yellow fever booster vaccination. This chain joins TRBV5-1 and TRBJ2-1; D not resolved. This sequence originates from a man between 18 and 29 years old who received the YFV17D yellow fever vaccine. The CDR3 protein is CASSTIGPDNEQFF. DNA of the CDR3: TGCGCCAGCAGCACTATCGGACCTGACAATGAGCAGTTCTTC. The full variable domain, its missing parts supplied by reference TRBV5-1 and TRBJ2-1, is KAGVTQTPRYLIKTRGQQVTLSCSPISGHRSVSWYQQTPGQGLQFLFEYFSETQRNKGNFPGRFSGRQFSNSRSEMNVSTLELGDSALYLCASSTIGPDNEQFFGPGTRLTVL.